The table lists the clone carrying this T cell receptor (beta chain) with a few counts. Its antigen is not known. This CDR3 comprises 16 residues. Unmatched junction bases numbered 14, after V lost 6 bases and J lost 6 bases. TCRdb reanalysed the reads using MiXCR and keeps one entry per CDR3 protein. The sample yields about 830,000 distinct CDR3 sequences, around a third seen once. These data belong to a study of T cell repertoires in cytomegalovirus infection. About the study: Researchers turned to recently identified HLA-C-restricted CMV epitopes as well as well-studied HLA-B-restricted ones. From public TCR beta signatures came an indication of both CMV infection and matching HLA type.

Findings and limits, study-wide: Frequencies of public TCR beta families were cumulated, and this identified carriers of CMV plus the relevant HLA. Ex vivo, HLA-C-restricted CMV-specific TCR beta clonotypes prevailed over the rest of the response.

The specimen was cultured CD8+ T cells from PBMCs, collected from culture after CMV antigen stimulation. V usage is TRBV12-3 or TRBV12-4 and J usage is TRBJ1-3, with 7 bases lining up with TRBD1. This clonotype was sampled from a human donor in good health (CMV status not recorded). Some clones in this sample may be carry-over from other donors' samples. CDR3 in amino acids: CASSDLPGQLENTIYF. Written as DNA, the CDR3 is TGTGCCAGCAGCGATCTTCCGGGACAGTTGGAAAACACCATATATTTT.